This passage covers 26 T cell receptor beta chains from one sample sequenced in a study of PD-L1 blockade in urothelial cancer. The method was immunoSEQ multiplex PCR; TCRdb's version includes in-frame clones alone and lacks a portion of them. The sample has about 71,000 clones; 85% to 90% are singletons. Sequenced here: PBMCs, sampled around atezolizumab (anti-PD-L1) treatment. These TCRs come from a man in his sixties with urothelial cancer.

This chain uses TRBV6-6 with TRBJ2-2, with 7 nucleotides matching TRBD1. Germline V gene data show CDR1 as MNHNY and CDR2 as SVGAGI (reference sequence). The V and J ends lost 0 bases and 4 bases, in that order; junction bases with no gene match: 2. This CDR3 is 15 amino acids long. The DNA for the CDR3 is TGTGCCAGCAGTTACTCGGACAGGTTCACCGGGGAGCTGTTTTTT. It codes for CASSYSDRFTGELFF.

The chain employs TRBV6-5 and TRBJ2-3, with D possibly being TRBD2 (6 bases). This CDR3 is built from 16 residues. Germline lookup yields CDR1 MNHEY and CDR2 SVGAGI. Trimming cost V 0 bases and J 1 base, with 11 bases left between them. CDR3 nucleotides: TGTGCCAGCAGTTACTCCCCCCCGGGGGGCACAGATACGCAGTATTTT. Its protein is CASSYSPPGGTDTQYF.

This chain uses TRBV28 with TRBJ1-2; D is unresolved. The CDR3 extends over 12 amino acids. Per the germline V gene, CDR1 is MDHEN and CDR2 is SYDVKM. Trimming shortened V by 3 bases and J by 8 bases, and 10 bases separated the two germline ends. CDR3 in DNA: TGTGCCAGCAGTTTTCTAGATTGGGGCTACACCTTC. It translates to CASSFLDWGYTF.

This clone was seen only once. The V and J genes are TRBV5-6 and TRBJ2-2, with 7 bases identical to TRBD1. J gave up 5 bases and V 5 bases, and 9 bases lay outside the gene matches. Germline CDR1 is SGHDT and CDR2 is YYEEEE. The CDR3 extends over 15 amino acids. This chain's CDR3 is CASSSDAGGTGELFF. The CDR3 DNA follows: TGTGCCAGCAGTTCCGACGCAGGGGGAACCGGGGAGCTGTTTTTT. The full variable domain, in which reference TRBV5-6 and TRBJ2-2 provide the parts outside the CDR3, is DAGVTQSPTHLIKTRGQQVTLRCSPKSGHDTVSWYQQALGQGPQFIFQYYEEEERQRGNFPDRFSGHQFPNYSSELNVNALLLGDSALYLCASSSDAGGTGELFFGEGSRLTVL.

The rearrangement joins TRBV19 to TRBJ1-2; TRBD1 matches at 7 bases. The CDR3 extends over 16 amino acids. In germline, CDR1 is LNHDA, CDR2 SQIVND (reference sequence). V trimming: 5 bases; J trimming: 2 bases; junction bases outside the gene matches: 11. The CDR3 coding sequence is TGTGCCAGTAGTTCCTCCGGGACAGAAAGCAACTATGGCTACACCTTC. It encodes CASSSSGTESNYGYTF.

V and J are TRBV27 and TRBJ2-1; 7 nucleotides match TRBD2. Unmatched junction bases numbered 11, after V lost 5 bases and J lost 10 bases. The V gene's germline CDR1 is MNHEY and CDR2 SMNVEV (reference sequence). This CDR3 has 14 amino acids. The CDR3 nucleotides are TGTGCCAGCAGTAAGGGAGGGAGGGGTGGGGAGCAGTTCTTC. As protein: CASSKGGRGGEQFF.

The CDR3 sequence: CASSLGQRGEQFF. Here the CDR3 DNA reads TGTGCCAGCAGTCTGGGACAGCGTGGTGAGCAGTTCTTC. The chain couples TRBV28 to TRBJ2-1; TRBD1 agrees at 7 bases. From germline, CDR1 is MDHEN and CDR2 SYDVKM. The V and J ends lost 5 bases and 9 bases, in that order; junction bases with no gene match: 7. The CDR3 contains 13 residues.

This clone was seen a handful of times. The V and J genes are TRBV18 and TRBJ1-3; 10 bases are a match to TRBD1. The length of the CDR3 is 16 residues. The junction had 5 bases not matched to a gene; V was cut back by 4 bases and J by 2 bases. CDR1 KGHSH and CDR2 LQKENI come from the germline V gene. CDR3 residues: CASSRDRGRPGNTIYF. The DNA of the CDR3 is TGTGCCAGCTCACGGGACAGGGGACGGCCTGGAAACACCATATATTTT. Filled out from reference TRBV18 and TRBJ1-3, the complete variable domain reads NAGVMQNPRHLVRRRGQEARLRCSPMKGHSHVYWYRQLPEEGLKFMVYLQKENIIDESGMPKERFSAEFPKEGPSILRIQQVVRGDSAAYFCASSRDRGRPGNTIYFGEGSWLTVV.

This clone was found once. The chain recombines TRBV6-5 with TRBJ2-7; TRBD2 aligns across 10 bases. Losses at the gene ends were 8 bases for V and 3 bases for J; bases not matched to a gene: 10. Germline-derived CDR1 and CDR2 are MNHEY and SVGAGI. This CDR3 has 15 amino acids. CDR3 loop: CASRGGVAGGYEQYF. The CDR3 nucleotides read TGTGCCAGCCGCGGGGGGGTAGCGGGAGGCTACGAGCAGTACTTC.

V and J are TRBV6-5 and TRBJ2-2, with a possible D match to TRBD1 (5 bases). Germline assignment: CDR1 MNHEY and CDR2 SVGAGI. This CDR3 region has 14 residues. The V and J ends lost 4 bases and 8 bases respectively, with 14 bases between them. CDR3 sequence reads: CASSSRVGLGELFF. In DNA, the CDR3 is TGTGCCAGCAGTTCCAGGGTTGGATTAGGGGAGCTGTTTTTT.

This clone is a singleton in its sample. This chain links TRBV6-5 with TRBJ2-1; 9 bases line up with TRBD1. Germline assignment: CDR1 MNHEY and CDR2 SVGAGI. Trimming cost V 0 bases and J 12 bases; bases outside gene matches: 6. The CDR3 extends over 14 amino acids. In DNA form, the CDR3 reads TGTGCCAGCAGTTACTCGGGGCCGGGACAGGGGCAGTTCTTC. Translating gives CASSYSGPGQGQFF.

The rearrangement uses TRBV7-2 and TRBJ2-7, with D possibly being TRBD2 (6 bases). V dropped 5 bases and J dropped 5 bases, with 19 bases sitting between them. The CDR3 is made up of 15 amino acids. CDR1 and CDR2 from the germline V gene are SGHTA and FQGNSA. The CDR3 DNA is TGTGCCAGCAGCCCACGATACGCGGGGTTGAACGAGCAGTACTTC. Translating it yields CASSPRYAGLNEQYF.

This chain links TRBV29-1 with TRBJ2-7; D is undetermined. From germline, CDR1 is SQVTM and CDR2 ANQGSEA. V dropped 7 bases and J dropped 3 bases, with 13 bases sitting between them. The CDR3 runs 12 residues. DNA of the CDR3: TGCAGCGGGGCCCCCTTTTACTACGAGCAGTACTTC. It is translated as CSGAPFYYEQYF.

This rearrangement joins TRBV7-8 to TRBJ2-7; possible D gene TRBD1, 6 bases. The V gene lost 1 base and the J gene lost 4 bases, with 11 bases spanning the gap. The CDR3 runs 14 residues. The germline V gene encodes CDR1 SGHVS and CDR2 FQNEAQ. CDR3 protein: CASSLGTELYEQYF. The CDR3 nucleotides are TGTGCCAGCAGCTTAGGGACAGAACTATACGAGCAGTACTTC.

The rearrangement links TRBV4-3 to TRBJ2-7; 10 nucleotides agree with TRBD2. The germline gives CDR1 LGHNA, CDR2 YSLEER. The CDR3 has 21 amino acids. With V trimmed by 1 base and J by 6 bases, 24 bases remained unmatched. Here the CDR3 reads CASSQVPIGLAGVGPWGEQYF. Written as DNA, the CDR3 is TGCGCCAGCAGCCAAGTCCCCATAGGGCTAGCGGGAGTAGGGCCGTGGGGCGAGCAGTACTTC.

The chain carries TRBV30 and TRBJ1-5, with a tentative D call TRBD1 (6 bases). V lost 2 bases to trimming and J lost 4 bases, with 12 bases between them. The germline V gene encodes CDR1 GTSNPN and CDR2 SVGIG (reference sequence). CDR3 length: 14 residues. The CDR3 spells CAWSPDSMNQPQHF. In nucleotides, the CDR3 is TGTGCCTGGAGTCCGGACAGTATGAATCAGCCCCAGCATTTT.

This rearrangement joins TRBV10-3 to TRBJ1-1; 7 bases line up with TRBD1. V lost 8 bases to trimming and J lost 0 bases; unmatched junction nucleotides: 6. Germline-derived CDR1 and CDR2 are ENHRY and SYGVKD. The CDR3 is 14 amino acids. This CDR3 reads CAIATGDLNTEAFF. CDR3 bases: TGTGCCATCGCAACAGGGGACTTGAACACTGAAGCTTTCTTT.

The genes are TRBV30 and TRBJ2-5; 7 bases are shared with TRBD2. Per germline, CDR1 GTSNPN and CDR2 SVGIG (reference sequence). The CDR3 runs 15 residues. Unmatched junction bases numbered 6, after V lost 0 bases and J lost 2 bases. DNA for the CDR3: TGTGCCTGGAGTGTCTTTGCGGGGGTTCAAGAGACCCAGTACTTC. Protein sequence: CAWSVFAGVQETQYF.

This clone has just one count. The chain links TRBV7-9 to TRBJ1-2, with TRBD1 matching over 7 bases. The CDR3 totals 13 residues. With V trimmed by 4 bases and J by 8 bases, 7 bases remained unmatched. Germline lookup yields CDR1 SEHNR and CDR2 FQNEAQ (reference sequence). The CDR3: CASSSGTASGYTF. In nucleotides, the CDR3 is TGTGCCAGCAGCTCAGGGACAGCCTCGGGCTACACCTTC.

This chain connects TRBV5-1 to TRBJ2-7, with TRBD2 identical over 7 bases. This CDR3 is built from 14 residues. Germline CDR1 SGHRS, CDR2 YFSETQ. After removal of 4 bases from V and 1 base from J, the junction contained 5 bases not matched to a gene. For the CDR3, the DNA is TGCGCCAGCAGCGACCCTAGCGGTTCCTACGAGCAGTACTTC. Amino acid sequence: CASSDPSGSYEQYF. Using reference TRBV5-1 and TRBJ2-7 for the parts outside the CDR3, the full variable domain is KAGVTQTPRYLIKTRGQQVTLSCSPISGHRSVSWYQQTPGQGLQFLFEYFSETQRNKGNFPGRFSGRQFSNSRSEMNVSTLELGDSALYLCASSDPSGSYEQYFGPGTRLTVT.

This clone was seen more than once but under ten times. The chain combines TRBV6-1 with TRBJ1-2, with D uncertain. Germline V lookup: CDR1 MNHNS, CDR2 SASEGT. The CDR3 extends over 13 amino acids. V was pared by 3 bases and J by 3 bases, with 8 bases between. CDR3 sequence: CASSDVSYYGYTF. CDR3 bases: TGTGCCAGCAGTGACGTCAGTTACTATGGCTACACCTTC.

This chain links TRBV29-1 with TRBJ2-3; 7 nucleotides match TRBD1. The V and J ends lost 7 bases and 0 bases, in that order; junction bases with no gene match: 7. Germline V gene lookup returns CDR1 SQVTM and CDR2 ANQGSEA. The CDR3 runs to 14 residues. In DNA, the CDR3 is TGCAGCGCCTTTGGGACAGCGAGCACAGATACGCAGTATTTT. Its translation: CSAFGTASTDTQYF.

This clone was seen only once. The V and J genes are TRBV7-2 and TRBJ1-2, with D unclear. This CDR3 is 13 amino acids long. Germline V gives CDR1 SGHTA, CDR2 FQGNSA. Trimming cost V 11 bases and J 8 bases, with 21 bases left between them. CDR3 sequence (DNA): TGTGCCGGTGAAGGACTGAACAGCTGGGGCTACACCTTC. It codes for CAGEGLNSWGYTF. Full variable domain (remainder filled in from reference TRBV7-2 and TRBJ1-2): GAGVSQSPSNKVTEKGKDVELRCDPISGHTALYWYRQSLGQGLEFLIYFQGNSAPDKSGLPSDRFSAERTGGSVSTLTIQRTQQEDSAVYLCAGEGLNSWGYTFGSGTRLTVV.

This sequence joins TRBV4-1 and TRBJ1-2; no clear D gene. In germline, CDR1 is MGHRA, CDR2 YSYEKL. This CDR3 region has 13 residues. The V end lost 2 bases, the J end lost 3 bases, and 7 bases lay between the germline ends. CDR3 bases: TGCGCCAGCAGCCAAACAGACGACTATGGCTACACCTTC. The encoded protein is CASSQTDDYGYTF.

The V and J genes are TRBV9 and TRBJ1-1; D might be TRBD1 (5 bases). The germline CDR1 and CDR2 sequences are SGDLS and YYNGEE. V gave up 3 bases and J gave up 3 bases, with 15 bases separating them. The CDR3 has 15 amino acids. The CDR3 here is CASSAPPRGYTEAFF. In nucleotides, the CDR3 is TGTGCCAGCAGCGCCCCCCCTAGGGGCTACACTGAAGCTTTCTTT.

This chain connects TRBV14 to TRBJ2-4, with 9 nucleotides matching TRBD2. Germline V CDR1 and CDR2: SGHDN, FVKESK. The ends lost 4 bases at V and 7 bases at J; junction bases unmatched: 5. This CDR3 is built from 14 residues. In DNA, the CDR3 is TGTGCCAGCAGCCTCGGGACTAGCAGGAACATTCAGTACTTC. Translated, it gives CASSLGTSRNIQYF. Full variable domain (remainder filled in from reference TRBV14 and TRBJ2-4): EAGVTQFPSHSVIEKGQTVTLRCDPISGHDNLYWYRRVMGKEIKFLLHFVKESKQDESGMPNNRFLAERTGGTYSTLKVQPAELEDSGVYFCASSLGTSRNIQYFGAGTRLSVL.